The 11 T cell receptor beta chains presented below share a single source sample, sequenced in a study of T cells after yellow fever vaccination. In TCRdb, the 5' RACE reads were re-called with MiXCR into one record per CDR3 protein. The table lists about 430,000 distinct CDR3 sequences, around 19% of them singletons. Source: PBMCs, taken before the yellow fever booster vaccination. These TCRs come from a man aged 18 to 30 who received the YFV17D yellow fever vaccine.

A few counts support this clonotype. A read error may produce the germline difference seen at one junction end. The chain has TRBV5-1 and TRBJ2-3; a weak D match, TRBD1 (6 bases). The V gene's germline CDR1 is SGHRS and CDR2 YFSETQ. This CDR3 has 15 amino acids. CDR3 DNA sequence: TGCGCCAGCAGGAACGGGACAAATCCCACAGATACGCTGTATTTT. As protein: CASRNGTNPTDTLYF.

This sequence joins TRBV30 and TRBJ1-2; D gene ambiguous. The V and J ends lost 1 base and 2 bases respectively, with 17 bases between them. In germline, CDR1 is GTSNPN, CDR2 SVGIG (reference sequence). The CDR3 consists of 16 residues. The CDR3 region is CAWSDLDSPPNYGYTF. As DNA, the CDR3 is TGTGCCTGGAGTGACCTCGACTCACCTCCCAACTATGGCTACACCTTC.

The CDR3 reads CASRGGQASGANVLTF. The CDR3 DNA reads as TGTGCCAGTCGGGGAGGACAGGCCTCTGGGGCCAACGTCCTGACTTTC. V gene TRBV5-6 combines with J gene TRBJ2-6; D perhaps matches TRBD1 (7 bases). Germline V gives CDR1 SGHDT, CDR2 YYEEEE. V was shortened by 8 bases and J by 0 bases, with 15 bases between the two germline ends. CDR3 length equals 16 residues.

The chain links TRBV12-3 or TRBV12-4 to TRBJ2-2; D not certain. This CDR3 spans 14 amino acids. The ends were cut back, 0 bases at V and 4 bases at J, with 6 bases in the middle. DNA of the CDR3: TGTGCCAGCAGTTTAGCGCTGGGCACCGGGGAGCTGTTTTTT. Amino acids: CASSLALGTGELFF.

The chain employs TRBV2 and TRBJ2-5, with 11 positions matching TRBD1. The CDR3 is 14 residues long. V gave up 8 bases and J gave up 5 bases; unmatched junction bases: 7. Germline lookup yields CDR1 SNHLY and CDR2 FYNNEI. This chain's CDR3 is CASGRTGGSETQYF. In DNA, the CDR3 is TGTGCCAGCGGTCGGACAGGGGGCTCGGAGACCCAGTACTTC.

There are many counts of this clonotype. This chain joins TRBV5-1 and TRBJ2-1; the match to TRBD2 covers 7 bases. The CDR3 has 13 amino acids. Per germline, CDR1 SGHRS and CDR2 YFSETQ. Germline trimming cut 7 bases from V and 9 bases from J; bases unmatched to any gene: 10. In DNA, the CDR3 is TGCGCCAGCTTCCTGACGGGGGGAAGTGAGCAGTTCTTC. This codes for CASFLTGGSEQFF.

This clonotype has at least ten counts. The chain couples TRBV27 to TRBJ2-3; 8 bases match TRBD2. The trim removed 6 bases at V and 2 bases at J, leaving 4 bases unmatched. CDR3 size: 14 residues. Germline CDR1 and CDR2: MNHEY and SMNVEV (reference sequence). The CDR3 coding sequence is TGTGCCAGCAGCTTAGCGGGGTCCACAGATACGCAGTATTTT. Its translation is CASSLAGSTDTQYF.

This sequence joins TRBV9 and TRBJ2-1; 12 positions match TRBD1. There are 14 residues in the CDR3. Trimming took 4 bases from V and 10 from J; bases not matched to a gene: 6. Germline-derived CDR1 and CDR2 are SGDLS and YYNGEE. The CDR3 sequence is CASSLGQGAMEQFF. Here the CDR3 DNA reads TGTGCCAGCAGCCTGGGACAGGGGGCCATGGAGCAGTTCTTC.

This chain connects TRBV6-5 to TRBJ1-6; a possible D gene is TRBD1 (5 bases). The CDR3 consists of 16 residues. Per the germline V gene, CDR1 is MNHEY and CDR2 is SVGAGI. V was clipped by 3 bases and J by 7 bases, with 16 bases between them. In DNA, the CDR3 is TGTGCCAGCAGTTATGGCGGGGGGATCGGCAATTCACCCCTCCACTTT. Protein sequence: CASSYGGGIGNSPLHF.

This clonotype was found a few times. The rearrangement uses TRBV19 and TRBJ1-4; D perhaps matches TRBD1 (6 bases). This CDR3 has 17 amino acids. V was shortened by 6 bases and J by 0 bases, with 17 bases between the two germline ends. Germline V gives CDR1 LNHDA, CDR2 SQIVND (reference sequence). In nucleotides, the CDR3 is TGTGCCAGTAGCGGCTCCTGGGGGGCCTCAACTAATGAAAAACTGTTTTTT. This gives the protein CASSGSWGASTNEKLFF.

This clonotype was seen a few times. The rearrangement joins TRBV11-2 to TRBJ1-1; D not resolved. CDR1 is SGHAT, CDR2 FQNNGV, per germline. The CDR3 totals 15 residues. Trimming removed 1 base from V and 5 bases from J, with 14 bases in between. The CDR3 DNA follows: TGTGCCAGCAGCTTAGTGCAGGTCGGAGTGACTGAAGCTTTCTTT. This sequence encodes CASSLVQVGVTEAFF.